Below, 18 T cell receptor delta chains from the same sample are listed, as sequenced in a study of gamma-delta T cells after stem cell transplantation. TCRdb made new clone calls on the RT-PCR reads using CATT. The sample shows more than 2,000 delta-chain clones, 25% of them seen only once. Sequencing used gamma-delta T cells. These receptors came from a human donor. It is not recorded whose cells these are; they may come from a transplant donor.

Only a few counts were recorded for this clone. One base away lies a much larger clone, so this may be a sequencing read error. The chain joins TRDV2 to TRDJ1; 8 nucleotides match TRDD3. The germline V gene encodes CDR1 GEAIGNYY and CDR2 EKD. Trimming took 5 bases from V and 0 from J; bases not matched to a gene: 13. The CDR3 length is 17 residues. As DNA, the CDR3 is TGTGCCTGTGGCAAACCTAACTGGGGGCCCTACACCGATAAACTCATCTTT. This translates into CACGKPNWGPYTDKLIF.

Sample share makes this clone large. This chain connects TRDV2 to TRDJ3; the D gene is possibly TRDD3 (6 bases). Trimming took 2 bases from V and 0 from J, leaving 10 bases between them. CDR1 and CDR2 (germline): GEAIGNYY, EKD. The CDR3 consists of 17 residues. CDR3: CACDSLGVSWDTRQMFF. The CDR3 DNA follows: TGTGCCTGTGACAGTTTGGGGGTCTCCTGGGACACCCGACAGATGTTTTTC.

The gene calls are TRDV1 and TRDJ1; TRDD3 matches 10 bases. J lost 11 bases, V lost 3 bases, and 30 bases had no gene match. Germline loops: CDR1 TSWWSYY, CDR2 QGS. The CDR3 runs to 21 residues. CDR3: CALGDGADFLRGGYSGVGLIF. CDR3 DNA: TGTGCTCTTGGGGACGGGGCCGACTTCCTACGTGGGGGATACTCGGGGGTCGGCCTCATCTTT.

By sample share, this clone is medium-sized. The J gene is TRDJ3, the V gene TRDV3; 12 nucleotides match TRDD3. The CDR3 is made up of 20 amino acids. The germline gives CDR1 TVYSNPD, CDR2 GDNSRS (reference sequence). After removal of 1 base from V and 2 bases from J, the junction contained 12 bases not matched to a gene. The CDR3 bases are TGTGCCTTTAATAGGGGGTACTGGGGGATACAAGCCTGGGACACCCGACAGATGTTTTTC. This codes for CAFNRGYWGIQAWDTRQMFF.

This clone was counted once. A far larger clone is off by one base, so a read error is likely. The V gene is TRDV2, the J gene TRDJ1, with TRDD3 matching 9 bases. Germline CDR1 is GEAIGNYY and CDR2 is EKD. Trimming removed 4 bases from V and 3 bases from J; junction bases left unmatched: 17. CDR3 size: 18 residues. The CDR3 DNA follows: TGTGCCTGTGAGACGGGAACTGGACTGGGGGAAGCTTCCGATAAACTCATCTTT. As protein: CACETGTGLGEASDKLIF.

In its sample, this clone was seen a few times. A far larger clone is just one base off, so this is likely a read error. Other DNA sequences in the same sample also yield this CDR3. V is TRDV2 and J is TRDJ1; 11 bases match TRDD3. CDR1 is GEAIGNYY, CDR2 EKD, per germline. The length of the CDR3 is 14 residues. For the CDR3, the DNA is TGTGCCTGTGACACTGGGGGATACGCCGATAAACTCATCTTC. It encodes CACDTGGYADKLIF.

In the case of this clone: Other DNA sequences in the same sample also yield this CDR3. This rearrangement joins TRDV1 to TRDJ1, with D tentatively TRDD2 (6 bases). CDR3 length: 14 residues. V was clipped by 4 bases and J by 6 bases, with 15 bases between them. Germline CDR1 TSWWSYY, CDR2 QGS. CDR3 nucleotide sequence: TGTGCTCTTGGGGCACGGCCTTCCGGTTATAAACTCATCTTT. This sequence encodes CALGARPSGYKLIF.

A remark on this clone: At one boundary the junction diverges from the germline segment, which might be a read error. The gene calls are TRDV1 and TRDJ1; the match to TRDD3 covers 10 bases. The CDR3 is 16 residues long. The germline V gene encodes CDR1 TSWWSYY and CDR2 QGS. The CDR3 spells CALGTRGIRNTDELIF. The CDR3 DNA is TGTGCTCTTGGGACCCGGGGGATACGAAACACCGATGAACTCATCTTT.

About this clone: This is likely an artifact of a read error, given a far larger clone one base away. The chain carries TRDV2 and TRDJ3; TRDD3 agrees at 8 bases. The CDR3 contains 17 residues. Looked up from germline, CDR1 is GEAIGNYY and CDR2 is EKD. The CDR3 spells CACDDLGEAWDTRQTFF. Written as DNA, the CDR3 is TGTGCCTGTGACGACCTGGGGGAAGCCTGGGACACCCGACAGACGTTTTTC.

Judged by abundance, this clone is large. The same CDR3 can be traced to other DNA sequences in this sample. The chain combines TRDV3 with TRDJ1; D is unclear. V lost 2 bases to trimming and J lost 9 bases, with 13 bases between them. CDR3 length equals 11 residues. Germline V gene data show CDR1 as TVYSNPD and CDR2 as GDNSRS (reference sequence). The CDR3, as DNA: TGTGCCTTTCGAGGCCTTTTAGAACTCATCTTT. It codes for CAFRGLLELIF. The whole variable domain, filled in from reference TRDV3 and TRDJ1, reads CDKVTQSSPDQTVASGSEVVLLCTYDTVYSNPDLFWYRIRPDYSFQFVFYGDNSRSEGADFTQGRFSVKHILTQKAFHLVISPVRTEDSATYYCAFRGLLELIFGKGTRVTVEP.

This clone is deemed large (0.1 to 1%). The same CDR3 arises from other DNA sequences in this sample as well. V usage is TRDV2 and J usage is TRDJ3; perhaps TRDD3 as D (6 bases). The CDR3 consists of 18 residues. Trimming cost V 1 base and J 1 base, with 13 bases left between them. CDR1 is GEAIGNYY and CDR2 is EKD in the germline V gene. Here the CDR3 reads CACDTGGPGSWDTRQMFF. Written as DNA, the CDR3 is TGTGCCTGTGACACGGGGGGACCAGGATCCTGGGACACCCGACAGATGTTTTTC.

This clone is medium-sized within its sample. The chain carries TRDV1 and TRDJ1, with D perhaps TRDD2 or TRDD3 (7 bases each). The ends were cut back, 0 bases at V and 0 bases at J, with 29 bases in the middle. CDR1 is TSWWSYY, CDR2 QGS, per germline. This CDR3 region has 22 residues. DNA for the CDR3: TGTGCTCTTGGGGAACTAGGGATCTTCCTAGCGGCTGGGGGCCTTTACACCGATAAACTCATCTTT. It yields the protein CALGELGIFLAAGGLYTDKLIF.

As to this clone: One end of the junction does not line up with germline, which may come from a read error. Other DNA sequences in the sample encode the same CDR3. This chain joins TRDV1 and TRDJ1; weak D call: TRDD3 (8 bases). The germline V gene has CDR1 TSWWSYY and CDR2 QGS. The CDR3 spans 23 residues. Written as DNA, the CDR3 is TGTGCTCTTGGGGAAAACGAATGGTTCCTACGACCACTGGGGGCCACGAGGGCCGATAAGCTCATCTTT. It encodes CALGENEWFLRPLGATRADKLIF.

As for this clone: A much larger clone differs by one base, so this may be a read error. V gene TRDV1 combines with J gene TRDJ1; no reliable D call. V lost 4 bases to trimming and J lost 3 bases, with 3 bases between them. Germline assignment: CDR1 TSWWSYY and CDR2 QGS. The CDR3 consists of 11 residues. In nucleotides, the CDR3 is TGTGCTCTTGGGGCGCCCGATAAACTCATCTTT. Translated, it gives CALGAPDKLIF.

This clone is labeled large. This sample includes further DNA sequences coding for the same CDR3. This chain links TRDV2 with TRDJ1, with 13 bases identical to TRDD3. The V gene end was trimmed by 3 bases and the J gene end by 0 bases; junction bases not matched to a gene: 3. Per the germline V gene, CDR1 is GEAIGNYY and CDR2 is EKD. This CDR3 region has 16 residues. The CDR3 region has the DNA TGTGCCTGTGACGAACTGGGGGATACGAACACCGATAAACTCATCTTT. This encodes CACDELGDTNTDKLIF.

This clone was detected a few times. A much larger clone sits a single nucleotide away, making a read error possible. The chain couples TRDV2 to TRDJ1; D gene uncertain. The V gene's germline CDR1 is GEAIGNYY and CDR2 EKD. The CDR3 is 15 residues long. The chain's CDR3 is CARDKGLWSTDKLIF. The DNA of the CDR3 is TGTGCCCGTGACAAGGGCCTCTGGAGCACCGATAAACTCATCTTT.

By share of the sample, this clone is medium-sized. At the DNA level, this CDR3 is encoded by other sequences in the same sample as well. J is TRDJ1 and V is TRDV1; TRDD3 is a possible D gene (6 bases). This CDR3 contains 20 residues. Germline V CDR1 and CDR2: TSWWSYY, QGS. Trimming removed 2 bases from V and 1 base from J, with 26 bases in between. CDR3 loop: CALGERGAYLRYWATDKLIF. For the CDR3, the DNA is TGTGCTCTTGGGGAAAGGGGGGCCTACCTTCGATACTGGGCCACCGATAAACTCATCTTT.

This chain links TRDV2 with TRDJ3; D is perhaps TRDD3 (6 bases). V was shortened by 4 bases and J by 18 bases, with 39 bases between the two germline ends. The germline V gene has CDR1 GEAIGNYY and CDR2 EKD. The CDR3 consists of 20 residues. The CDR3 sequence: CACDLLGGDVASCDTRPMFF. In DNA, the CDR3 is TGTGCCTGTGATCTACTTGGGGGCGATGTGGCCTCCTGTGACACCCGCCCGATGTTTTTC.